Each of the 21 T cell receptor beta chains below was sequenced from the same sample in a study of a mutant IDH1 vaccine in newly diagnosed glioma. Time point indicated: baseline, week 1 (first vaccination visit). Treatment reported: pre-vaccination baseline after standard-of-care therapy. Some clones are missing from TCRdb's copy, which holds only in-frame ones; the method was immunoSEQ multiplex PCR. The repertoire has roughly 50,000 clones, approximately 78% of them found once; the top ten carry roughly a fifth. The sequences come from PBMCs, collected from a glioma patient treated with radiotherapy, temozolomide or both. Receptor source: a man aged 18 to 29 with glioma.

The V call is TRBV30, the J call TRBJ2-7; 7 nucleotides align to TRBD1. The CDR3 sequence is 13 residues long. CDR1 GTSNPN and CDR2 SVGIG come from the germline V gene (reference sequence). Trimming cost V 5 bases and J 6 bases; bases outside gene matches: 10. CDR3 sequence (DNA): TGTGCCTGGCGCGGACAGGATACCAGCGAGCAGTACTTC. This gives the protein CAWRGQDTSEQYF.

This clone was counted only a few times. This chain joins TRBV9 and TRBJ2-4; D call uncertain. The CDR3 covers 13 residues. The germline V and J ends were trimmed by 3 bases and 12 bases, with 16 bases remaining between them. Germline V gives CDR1 SGDLS, CDR2 YYNGEE. The CDR3 region has the DNA TGTGCCAGCAGCGCATCCCGTGACGGCGGTCAGTACTTC. This encodes CASSASRDGGQYF.

The chain is built from TRBV2 and TRBJ2-7; D tentatively reads TRBD1 or TRBD2 (5 bases each). The CDR3 spans 20 residues. Germline V gives CDR1 SNHLY, CDR2 FYNNEI. The germline V and J ends were trimmed by 5 bases and 1 base, with 30 bases remaining between them. The CDR3 spells CASSSSRGRSMGRRSYEQYF. CDR3 in DNA: TGTGCCAGCAGTTCCAGCAGAGGCCGGTCGATGGGACGGAGGTCCTACGAGCAGTACTTC.

V gene TRBV30 combines with J gene TRBJ2-7; no definite D call. V shed 3 bases and J shed 10 bases, with 16 bases lying between them. Germline CDR1 and CDR2: GTSNPN and SVGIG (reference sequence). The CDR3 length is 12 residues. CDR3 DNA: TGTGCCTGGAGCGTGAACCTGGGTCTTCAGTACTTC. Protein sequence: CAWSVNLGLQYF.

This clone was picked up a small number of times. The chain couples TRBV7-9 to TRBJ1-4, with TRBD1 matching 9 bases. V shed 1 base, J shed 8 bases, and the junction held 8 bases outside the gene matches. CDR1 is SEHNR and CDR2 is FQNEAQ in the germline V gene (reference sequence). This CDR3 spans 16 amino acids. The CDR3 DNA sequence: TGTGCCAGCAGCTTAGGGACCGGGACAGGGTCCGAAAAACTGTTTTTT. As protein: CASSLGTGTGSEKLFF.

With regard to this clone: One junction end disagrees with the germline gene, perhaps due to a read error. V usage is TRBV5-5 and J usage is TRBJ1-1; no firm D call. Per the germline V gene, CDR1 is SGHKS and CDR2 is YYEKEE (reference sequence). The CDR3 length is 12 residues. The CDR3 spells CASSLDYTEAFF. CDR3 nucleotides: TGTGCCAGCAGTTTGGACTACACTGAAGCTTTCTTT.

This rearrangement joins TRBV9 to TRBJ1-3, with 7 nucleotides matching TRBD1. Germline trimming cut 0 bases from V and 4 bases from J; bases unmatched to any gene: 7. CDR3 length: 16 residues. The germline V gene encodes CDR1 SGDLS and CDR2 YYNGEE. DNA for the CDR3: TGTGCCAGCAGCGTAGAACCAGGGGGTTCAGGAAACACCATATATTTT. The encoded protein is CASSVEPGGSGNTIYF.

This sequence joins TRBV4-2 and TRBJ2-7, with D perhaps given as TRBD1 or TRBD2 (6 bases each). Germline loops: CDR1 LGHNA, CDR2 YNFKEQ. This CDR3 spans 15 amino acids. Trimming removed 4 bases from V and 7 bases from J, with 20 bases in between. The CDR3 loop is CASSRQPGAWEEQYF. CDR3 in DNA: TGTGCCAGCAGCCGCCAGCCGGGGGCCTGGGAGGAGCAGTACTTC.

The rearrangement joins TRBV5-1 to TRBJ1-1; D might be TRBD1 (5 bases). V was trimmed by 4 bases and J by 4 bases, leaving 11 bases between them. This CDR3 region has 13 residues. Germline V gene sequence: CDR1 SGHRS, CDR2 YFSETQ. CDR3 protein: CASSLWGTTEAFF. In DNA, the CDR3 is TGCGCCAGCAGCCTGTGGGGGACCACTGAAGCTTTCTTT.

V is TRBV14 and J is TRBJ2-2, with D uncertain. The CDR3 contains 14 residues. Germline CDR1 SGHDN, CDR2 FVKESK. V gave up 0 bases and J gave up 2 bases, with 4 bases separating them. The CDR3 region has the DNA TGTGCCAGCAGCCAAGACAGAAACACCGGGGAGCTGTTTTTT. It encodes CASSQDRNTGELFF. The whole variable domain, remainder taken from reference TRBV14 and TRBJ2-2, is EAGVTQFPSHSVIEKGQTVTLRCDPISGHDNLYWYRRVMGKEIKFLLHFVKESKQDESGMPNNRFLAERTGGTYSTLKVQPAELEDSGVYFCASSQDRNTGELFFGEGSRLTVL.

The chain couples TRBV2 to TRBJ2-3; TRBD1 is a possible D gene (5 bases). This CDR3 is built from 15 residues. Germline-derived CDR1 and CDR2 are SNHLY and FYNNEI. The V gene lost 6 bases and the J gene lost 2 bases, with 15 bases spanning the gap. The CDR3 loop is CASRPRAGLTDTQYF. The CDR3 bases are TGTGCCAGCAGGCCCCGGGCAGGGCTCACAGATACGCAGTATTTT.

The DNA of the CDR3 is TGTGCCAGCAGTTACTTGACCTCGGGTCGCGGCTCCCTCCACTTT. This codes for CASSYLTSGRGSLHF. The V and J genes are TRBV6-6 and TRBJ1-6; no definite D call. From germline, CDR1 is MNHNY and CDR2 SVGAGI (reference sequence). The CDR3 consists of 15 residues. Trimming took off 1 base at V and 14 bases at J, with 18 bases between the two ends.

CDR3 DNA: TGTGCCAGTAGTGCCTGGGACGGCAATCAGCCCCAGCATTTT. It translates to CASSAWDGNQPQHF. This rearrangement joins TRBV19 to TRBJ1-5, with D tentatively TRBD1 (5 bases). CDR3 length: 14 residues. Germline V gene sequence: CDR1 LNHDA, CDR2 SQIVND (reference sequence). V lost 5 bases and J 2 bases, leaving 10 bases between the germline ends.

V gene TRBV11-2 combines with J gene TRBJ1-1; the match to TRBD1 covers 7 bases. The CDR3 loop spans 15 amino acids. After removal of 7 bases from V and 5 bases from J, the junction contained 13 bases not matched to a gene. Germline CDR1 and CDR2: SGHAT and FQNNGV. CDR3 protein: CASNPKNRGWTEAFF. DNA for the CDR3: TGTGCCAGCAACCCAAAGAACAGGGGTTGGACTGAAGCTTTCTTT. The entire variable domain, with the rest obtained from reference TRBV11-2 and TRBJ1-1, is as follows: EAGVAQSPRYKIIEKRQSVAFWCNPISGHATLYWYQQILGQGPKLLIQFQNNGVVDDSQLPKDRFSAERLKGVDSTLKIQPAKLEDSAVYLCASNPKNRGWTEAFFGQGTRLTVV.

V gene TRBV7-9 combines with J gene TRBJ2-1, with 13 positions matching TRBD2. CDR3 length: 15 amino acids. Germline values: CDR1 SEHNR, CDR2 FQNEAQ (reference sequence). V shed 6 bases and J 6 bases; nucleotides not matched to a gene: 5. The DNA for the CDR3 is TGTGCCAGCAGAGATACTAGCGGGAGGGTCAATGAGCAGTTCTTC. It yields the protein CASRDTSGRVNEQFF.

This clone was counted between two and nine times. The chain employs TRBV7-2 and TRBJ2-3, with 11 bases that match TRBD2. The CDR3 is 14 residues long. V was clipped by 3 bases and J by 6 bases; unmatched bases: 2. Germline CDR1 reads SGHTA; CDR2 reads FQGNSA. The CDR3 loop reads CASSFSGRVDTQYF. The CDR3 region has the DNA TGTGCCAGCAGCTTTAGCGGGAGGGTGGATACGCAGTATTTT.

V is TRBV4-1 and J is TRBJ2-3, with 8 positions matching TRBD2. This CDR3 has 15 amino acids. Per germline, CDR1 MGHRA and CDR2 YSYEKL. J was trimmed by 5 bases and V by 1 base; bases with no gene match: 5. Written as DNA, the CDR3 is TGCGCCAGCAGCCAAGTAACCGGGGGGGGAGATACGCAGTATTTT. This translates into CASSQVTGGGDTQYF.

The chain couples TRBV6-6 to TRBJ2-5; 7 nucleotides match TRBD1. The CDR3 loop spans 14 amino acids. V trimming: 6 bases; J trimming: 5 bases; junction bases outside the gene matches: 9. Germline lookup yields CDR1 MNHNY and CDR2 SVGAGI (reference sequence). CDR3: CASRPTGYGETQYF. Written as DNA, the CDR3 is TGTGCCAGCAGACCGACAGGGTACGGGGAGACCCAGTACTTC.

V is TRBV6-5 and J is TRBJ1-1; D gene uncertain. V was trimmed by 10 bases and J by 4 bases, leaving 16 bases between them. Germline V CDR1 and CDR2: MNHEY, SVGAGI. The CDR3 covers 13 residues. The CDR3 region is CANPREWGTEAFF. In nucleotides, the CDR3 is TGTGCCAACCCCCGAGAATGGGGCACTGAAGCTTTCTTT.

The chain joins TRBV4-3 to TRBJ2-1; D could derive from TRBD1 or TRBD2 (5 bases each). Germline V lookup: CDR1 LGHNA, CDR2 YSLEER. The CDR3 length is 18 residues. Trimming cost V 2 bases and J 1 base, with 18 bases left between them. CDR3 in amino acids: CASSQKATGTRSYNEQFF. The CDR3 nucleotides read TGCGCCAGCAGCCAAAAAGCAACCGGGACCAGGTCCTACAATGAGCAGTTCTTC.

This clone was counted a single time. This chain links TRBV6-1 with TRBJ1-2; D possibly corresponds to TRBD1 (6 bases). This CDR3 contains 11 residues. V lost 6 bases and J lost 5, with 7 bases in between. Germline CDR1 MNHNS, CDR2 SASEGT. CDR3 bases: TGTGCCAGCAGAGGGGGTTATGGCTACACCTTC. Protein: CASRGGYGYTF.